The rows below give T cell receptor beta chains drawn from one sample of a study of blood T cell repertoires in COVID-19. The table came from immunoSEQ multiplex PCR; TCRdb's copy has only in-frame clones and leaves some out. The sample consists of hundreds of thousands of clones, nearly 90% of them appearing once. Input material: PBMCs or T cells enriched from blood (not recorded which). The source is a woman aged 18-35 years with acute COVID-19. CDR3s include the opening cysteine and the closing phenylalanine or tryptophan. The D gene is left open where the match is weak. Expanded clones get a size class; other rows say once, few or many, or leave the size out.

J gene: TRBJ2-7; V gene: TRBV7-9; clone size: NA; D gene: TRBD1; CDR3 DNA: TGTGCCAGCAGCTCCATCGACAGGGCTCGACACGAGCAGTACTTC; CDR3 protein: CASSSIDRARHEQYF
J gene: TRBJ2-7; V gene: TRBV19; clone size: NA; D gene: TRBD1; CDR3 DNA: TGTGCCAGTACTCCCGGGACAGGGCCCTACGAGCAGTACTTC; CDR3 protein: CASTPGTGPYEQYF
J gene: TRBJ2-7; V gene: TRBV28; clone size: NA; D gene: NA; CDR3 DNA: TGTGCCAGCAGTTTACCCCGGGACTCCTACGAGCAGTACTTC; CDR3 protein: CASSLPRDSYEQYF
J gene: TRBJ2-7; V gene: TRBV7-2; clone size: NA; D gene: TRBD2; CDR3 DNA: TGTGCCAGCAGCCCACGAAGGGGCGGGAGTCTCCACGAGCAGTACTTC; CDR3 protein: CASSPRRGGSLHEQYF
J gene: TRBJ2-4; V gene: TRBV3-1/TRBV3-2; clone size: NA; D gene: TRBD2; CDR3 DNA: TGTGCCAGCAGCCAACGTACCCTAGCGGGAGACCTACTAGCCAAAAACATTCAGTACTTC; CDR3 protein: CASSQRTLAGDLLAKNIQYF
J gene: TRBJ2-7; V gene: TRBV11-3; clone size: NA; D gene: NA; CDR3 DNA: TGTGCCAGCAGCTTAGGAGAGAAACAGTACTTC; CDR3 protein: CASSLGEKQYF
J gene: TRBJ1-5; V gene: TRBV10-3; clone size: NA; D gene: NA; CDR3 DNA: TGTGCCATCAGTGGGCAGGGCGATCAGCCCCAGCATTTT; CDR3 protein: CAISGQGDQPQHF
J gene: TRBJ1-3; V gene: TRBV29-1; clone size: NA; D gene: NA; CDR3 DNA: TGCAGCGTTGAAGCAGGGGTCTCTGGAAACACCATATATTTT; CDR3 protein: CSVEAGVSGNTIYF
J gene: TRBJ2-3; V gene: TRBV10-3; clone size: once; D gene: NA; CDR3 DNA: TGTGCCATCAGTCCAAGCAAGAATATTGATACGCAGTATTTT; CDR3 protein: CAISPSKNIDTQYF
J gene: TRBJ2-4; V gene: TRBV15; clone size: NA; D gene: NA; CDR3 DNA: TGTGCCACCAGCAGAGATTTTGGGGCTACCAAAAACATTCAGTACTTC; CDR3 protein: CATSRDFGATKNIQYF
J gene: TRBJ2-7; V gene: TRBV9; clone size: NA; D gene: TRBD2; CDR3 DNA: TGTGCCAGCAGCGCCTATAGCGGGAGGCTGGTGGAGCAGTACTTC; CDR3 protein: CASSAYSGRLVEQYF
J gene: TRBJ2-4; V gene: TRBV19; clone size: NA; D gene: TRBD2; CDR3 DNA: TGTGCCAGTAGTATCGGGCGGGAGGGCCTGAAAAACATTCAGTACTTC; CDR3 protein: CASSIGREGLKNIQYF
J gene: TRBJ2-4; V gene: TRBV18; clone size: NA; D gene: TRBD2; CDR3 DNA: TGTGCCAGCTCACCCGGCGCGGGAGTAAACATTCAGTACTTC; CDR3 protein: CASSPGAGVNIQYF
J gene: TRBJ2-4; V gene: TRBV28; clone size: NA; D gene: NA; CDR3 DNA: TGTGCCAGCAGTTTAGGTTCGGGAGTAGGAAACATTCAGTACTTC; CDR3 protein: CASSLGSGVGNIQYF
J gene: TRBJ1-4; V gene: TRBV15; clone size: NA; D gene: TRBD1; CDR3 DNA: TGTGCCACCAGCCCAGGGACAGGGACGACTAATGAAAAACTGTTTTTT; CDR3 protein: CATSPGTGTTNEKLFF
J gene: TRBJ2-5; V gene: TRBV18; clone size: NA; D gene: NA; CDR3 DNA: TGTGCCAGCTCACCTTCCCTTAGCGGCCAAGAGACCCAGTACTTC; CDR3 protein: CASSPSLSGQETQYF
J gene: TRBJ1-5; V gene: TRBV6-1; clone size: NA; D gene: NA; CDR3 DNA: TGTGCCAGCAGTGACACAGGACGCAATCAGCCCCAGCATTTT; CDR3 protein: CASSDTGRNQPQHF